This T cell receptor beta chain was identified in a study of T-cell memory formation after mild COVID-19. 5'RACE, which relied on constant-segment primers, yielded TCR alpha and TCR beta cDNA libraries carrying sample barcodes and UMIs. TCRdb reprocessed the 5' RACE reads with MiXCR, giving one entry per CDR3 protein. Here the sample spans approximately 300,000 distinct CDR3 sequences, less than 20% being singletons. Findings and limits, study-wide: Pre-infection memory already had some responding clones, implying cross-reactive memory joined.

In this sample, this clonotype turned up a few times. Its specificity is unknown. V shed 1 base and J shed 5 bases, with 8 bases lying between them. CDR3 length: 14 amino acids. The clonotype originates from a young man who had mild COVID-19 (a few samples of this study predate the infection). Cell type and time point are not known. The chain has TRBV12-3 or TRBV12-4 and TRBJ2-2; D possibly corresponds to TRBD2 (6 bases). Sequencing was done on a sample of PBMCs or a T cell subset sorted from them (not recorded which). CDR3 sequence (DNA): TGTGCCAGCAGTTTAGTAGCGGCGACCGGGGAGCTGTTTTTT. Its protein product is CASSLVAATGELFF.